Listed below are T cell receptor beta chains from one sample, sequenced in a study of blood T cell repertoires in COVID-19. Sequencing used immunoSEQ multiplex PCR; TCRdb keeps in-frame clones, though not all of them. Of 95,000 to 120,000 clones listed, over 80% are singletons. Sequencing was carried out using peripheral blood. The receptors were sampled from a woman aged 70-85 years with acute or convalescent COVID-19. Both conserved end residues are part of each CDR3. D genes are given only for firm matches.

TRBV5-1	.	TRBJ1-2	CASSRDSNYGYTF
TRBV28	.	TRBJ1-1	CASSFAGGTEAFF
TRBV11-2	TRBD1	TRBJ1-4	CASSFPTGGGEKLFF
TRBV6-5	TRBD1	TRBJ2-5	CASKPGQKYQETQYF
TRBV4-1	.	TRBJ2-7	CASSQLYRVDEQYF
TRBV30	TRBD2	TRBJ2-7	CAWSGIREGLLQYF
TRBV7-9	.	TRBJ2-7	CASSLESRGGEQYF
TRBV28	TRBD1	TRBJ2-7	CASSSRQGAYEQYF
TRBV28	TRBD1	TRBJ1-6	CASISPTGTLGSPLHF
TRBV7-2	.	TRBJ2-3	CASNPGESTDTQYF